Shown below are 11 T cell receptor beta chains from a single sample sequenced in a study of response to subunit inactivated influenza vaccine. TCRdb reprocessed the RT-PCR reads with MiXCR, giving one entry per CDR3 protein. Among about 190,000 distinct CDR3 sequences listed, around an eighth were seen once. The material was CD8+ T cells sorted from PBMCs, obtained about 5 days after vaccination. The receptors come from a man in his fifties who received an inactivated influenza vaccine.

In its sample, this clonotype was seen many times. CDR3 amino acids: CASSFGTGKYEQYF. For the CDR3, the DNA is TGTGCCAGCAGTTTTGGGACAGGGAAGTACGAGCAGTACTTC. The chain links TRBV28 to TRBJ2-7; 9 positions match TRBD1. In germline, CDR1 is MDHEN, CDR2 SYDVKM. This CDR3 is built from 14 residues. The ends lost 3 bases at V and 4 bases at J; junction bases unmatched: 4.

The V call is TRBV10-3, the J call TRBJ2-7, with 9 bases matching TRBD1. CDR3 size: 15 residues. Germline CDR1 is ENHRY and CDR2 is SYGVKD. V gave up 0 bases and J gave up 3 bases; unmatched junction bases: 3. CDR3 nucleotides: TGTGCCATCAGTGAGTCGGGACAGGGTTACTACGAGCAGTACTTC. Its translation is CAISESGQGYYEQYF.

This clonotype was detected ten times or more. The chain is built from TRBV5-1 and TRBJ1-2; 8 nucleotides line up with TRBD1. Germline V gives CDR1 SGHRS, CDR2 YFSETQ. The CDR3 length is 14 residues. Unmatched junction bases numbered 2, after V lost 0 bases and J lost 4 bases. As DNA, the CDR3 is TGCGCCAGCAGCTTGGTAGGGACAGGCTATGGCTACACCTTC. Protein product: CASSLVGTGYGYTF.

CDR3 nucleotide sequence: TGTGCCAGCAGCCCCCGGGACAGGGGGAACACTGAAGCTTTCTTT. This gives the protein CASSPRDRGNTEAFF. The gene calls are TRBV13 and TRBJ1-1, with 10 bases matching TRBD1. The germline V gene encodes CDR1 PRHDT and CDR2 FYEKMQ (reference sequence). The CDR3 has 15 residues. Losses at the gene ends were 5 bases for V and 1 base for J; bases not matched to a gene: 4. Together with reference TRBV13 and TRBJ1-1, the CDR3 gives the full variable domain: AAGVIQSPRHLIKEKRETATLKCYPIPRHDTVYWYQQGPGQDPQFLISFYEKMQSDKGSIPDRFSAQQFSDYHSELNMSSLELGDSALYFCASSPRDRGNTEAFFGQGTRLTVV.

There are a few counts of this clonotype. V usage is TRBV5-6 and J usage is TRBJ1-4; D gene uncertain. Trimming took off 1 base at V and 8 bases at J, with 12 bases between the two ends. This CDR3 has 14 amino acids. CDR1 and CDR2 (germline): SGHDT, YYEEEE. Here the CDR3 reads CASSLWGLEEKLFF. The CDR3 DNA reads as TGTGCCAGCAGCTTGTGGGGTTTGGAAGAAAAACTGTTTTTT.

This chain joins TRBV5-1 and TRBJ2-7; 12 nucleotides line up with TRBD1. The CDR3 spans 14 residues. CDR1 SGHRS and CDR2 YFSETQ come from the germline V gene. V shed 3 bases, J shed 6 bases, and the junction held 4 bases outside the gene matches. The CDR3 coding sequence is TGCGCCAGCAGCTGGGGACAGGGGGCCGTCGAGCAGTACTTC. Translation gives CASSWGQGAVEQYF.

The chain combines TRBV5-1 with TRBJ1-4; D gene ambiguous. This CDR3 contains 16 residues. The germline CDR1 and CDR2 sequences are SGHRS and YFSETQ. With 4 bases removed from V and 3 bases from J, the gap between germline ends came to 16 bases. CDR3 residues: CASSPALWNSNEKLFF. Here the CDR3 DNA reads TGCGCCAGCAGCCCCGCCCTCTGGAACTCTAATGAAAAACTGTTTTTT.

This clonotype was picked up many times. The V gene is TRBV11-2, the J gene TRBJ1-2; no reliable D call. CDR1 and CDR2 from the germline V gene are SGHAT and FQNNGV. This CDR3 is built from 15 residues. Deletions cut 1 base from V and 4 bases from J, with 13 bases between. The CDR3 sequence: CASSLGSSGLYGYTF. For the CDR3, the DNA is TGTGCCAGCAGCTTAGGGTCCTCAGGACTCTATGGCTACACCTTC.

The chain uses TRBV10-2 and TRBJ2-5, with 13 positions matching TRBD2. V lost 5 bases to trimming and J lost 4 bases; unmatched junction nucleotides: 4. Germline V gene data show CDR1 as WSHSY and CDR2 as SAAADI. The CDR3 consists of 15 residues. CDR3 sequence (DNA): TGCGCCAGCAGTACTAGCGGGGGGGTAGCAGAGACCCAGTACTTC. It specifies CASSTSGGVAETQYF.

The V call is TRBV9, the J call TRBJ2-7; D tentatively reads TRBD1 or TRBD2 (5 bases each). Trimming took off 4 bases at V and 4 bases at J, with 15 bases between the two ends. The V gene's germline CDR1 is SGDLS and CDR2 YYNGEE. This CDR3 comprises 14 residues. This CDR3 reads CASSPVGDGYEQYF. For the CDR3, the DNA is TGTGCCAGCAGCCCAGTCGGGGACGGTTACGAGCAGTACTTC.

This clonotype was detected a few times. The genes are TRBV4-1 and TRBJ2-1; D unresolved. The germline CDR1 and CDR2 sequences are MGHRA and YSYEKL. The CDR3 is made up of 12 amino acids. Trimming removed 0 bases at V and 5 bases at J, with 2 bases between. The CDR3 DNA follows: TGCGCCAGCAGCCAAGAACACAATGAGCAGTTCTTC. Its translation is CASSQEHNEQFF.